A selection of T cell receptor beta chains follows, all from one sample in a study of identical twins. Using its own MiXCR run on the 5' RACE reads, TCRdb lists one record per CDR3 protein. The top ten clones hold 1.5% to 2% of a sample with about 900,000 distinct CDR3 sequences, more than 9% of them seen once. In addition, the sample was reused for a study of yellow fever vaccine responses in identical twins.

The sequencing input was PBMCs. The receptors shown here come from a woman aged 18-29 years in good health. CDR3s include the opening cysteine and the closing phenylalanine or tryptophan. Fields, in order: D gene, CDR3 length, J gene, clone size, V gene, CDR3 protein, CDR3 DNA. The D gene is left open where the match is weak. Rows may omit the clone size; those that give it use once, few, many or a size class.

D gene: NA; CDR3 length: 13; J gene: TRBJ2-1; clone size: NA; V gene: TRBV9; CDR3 protein: CASSVPPRSEQFF; CDR3 DNA: TGTGCCAGCAGCGTACCGCCCCGCAGTGAGCAGTTCTTC
D gene: TRBD2; CDR3 length: 19; J gene: TRBJ2-4; clone size: NA; V gene: TRBV20-1; CDR3 protein: CSARGRLAGGPGAKNIQYF; CDR3 DNA: TGCAGTGCTAGAGGGAGACTAGCGGGGGGGCCTGGGGCCAAAAACATTCAGTACTTC
D gene: NA; CDR3 length: 16; J gene: TRBJ2-3; clone size: few; V gene: TRBV15; CDR3 protein: CATSRAPDASTDTQYF; CDR3 DNA: TGTGCCACCAGCAGAGCCCCAGATGCTAGCACAGATACGCAGTATTTT
D gene: NA; CDR3 length: 14; J gene: TRBJ2-1; clone size: NA; V gene: TRBV20-1; CDR3 protein: CSAASGHPYNEQFF; CDR3 DNA: TGCAGTGCCGCAAGCGGGCACCCCTACAATGAGCAGTTCTTC
D gene: NA; CDR3 length: 14; J gene: TRBJ2-5; clone size: NA; V gene: TRBV4-1; CDR3 protein: CASSQDGAQETQYF; CDR3 DNA: TGCGCCAGCAGCCAAGACGGGGCGCAGGAGACCCAGTACTTC
D gene: NA; CDR3 length: 18; J gene: TRBJ2-2; clone size: NA; V gene: TRBV2; CDR3 protein: CASSEEGRRTENTGELFF; CDR3 DNA: TGTGCCAGCAGTGAAGAAGGTCGTAGGACGGAGAACACCGGGGAGCTGTTTTTT
D gene: NA; CDR3 length: 12; J gene: TRBJ1-6; clone size: NA; V gene: TRBV20-1; CDR3 protein: CSATNRDSPLHF; CDR3 DNA: TGCAGTGCCACCAACAGGGATTCACCCCTCCACTTT
D gene: NA; CDR3 length: 14; J gene: TRBJ2-1; clone size: few; V gene: TRBV28; CDR3 protein: CASKGRDHHNEQFF; CDR3 DNA: TGTGCCAGCAAAGGCCGGGACCACCACAATGAGCAGTTCTTC
D gene: TRBD1; CDR3 length: 17; J gene: TRBJ2-2; clone size: few; V gene: TRBV20-1; CDR3 protein: CSAIWRKGAGVSGELFF; CDR3 DNA: TGCAGTGCTATATGGCGCAAGGGGGCAGGAGTATCCGGGGAGCTGTTTTTT
D gene: NA; CDR3 length: 15; J gene: TRBJ1-5; clone size: NA; V gene: TRBV12-3/TRBV12-4; CDR3 protein: CASSYLSGFNQPQHF; CDR3 DNA: TGTGCCAGCAGTTATTTATCGGGGTTCAATCAGCCCCAGCATTTT
D gene: NA; CDR3 length: 14; J gene: TRBJ2-3; clone size: NA; V gene: TRBV27; CDR3 protein: CASSVGTHPSTQYF; CDR3 DNA: TGTGCCAGCAGCGTCGGGACCCATCCTTCGACGCAGTATTTT
D gene: NA; CDR3 length: 17; J gene: TRBJ1-1; clone size: NA; V gene: TRBV6-1; CDR3 protein: CASIPPGGGGWGTEAFF; CDR3 DNA: TGTGCCAGCATTCCCCCCGGGGGGGGGGGTTGGGGCACTGAAGCTTTCTTT
D gene: NA; CDR3 length: 13; J gene: TRBJ2-4; clone size: few; V gene: TRBV24-1; CDR3 protein: CATSDAGVNIQYF; CDR3 DNA: TGTGCCACCAGTGACGCAGGGGTAAACATTCAGTACTTC
D gene: NA; CDR3 length: 15; J gene: TRBJ1-1; clone size: few; V gene: TRBV6-5; CDR3 protein: CASSYDNPRNTEAFF; CDR3 DNA: TGTGCCAGCAGTTATGACAACCCAAGGAACACTGAAGCTTTCTTT
D gene: NA; CDR3 length: 15; J gene: TRBJ2-1; clone size: NA; V gene: TRBV24-1; CDR3 protein: CATSPREHAHNEQFF; CDR3 DNA: TGTGCCACAAGCCCCAGGGAACATGCCCACAATGAGCAGTTCTTC
D gene: TRBD1; CDR3 length: 17; J gene: TRBJ2-3; clone size: few; V gene: TRBV6-1; CDR3 protein: CASRGTGTGIRTDTQYF; CDR3 DNA: TGTGCCAGCAGAGGTACCGGGACAGGGATTCGCACAGATACGCAGTATTTT
D gene: TRBD2; CDR3 length: 17; J gene: TRBJ2-5; clone size: few; V gene: TRBV6-5; CDR3 protein: CASSLGLAGGKGETQYF; CDR3 DNA: TGTGCCAGCAGTTTGGGACTAGCGGGGGGGAAGGGAGAGACCCAGTACTTC
D gene: TRBD2; CDR3 length: 14; J gene: TRBJ2-5; clone size: NA; V gene: TRBV29-1; CDR3 protein: CSVARLAGDETQYF; CDR3 DNA: TGCAGCGTGGCCCGACTAGCGGGAGATGAGACCCAGTACTTC
D gene: TRBD2; CDR3 length: 15; J gene: TRBJ2-3; clone size: many; V gene: TRBV12-3/TRBV12-4; CDR3 protein: CASSPVAGGRNTQYF; CDR3 DNA: TGTGCCAGCAGTCCGGTAGCGGGGGGTAGAAATACGCAGTATTTT
D gene: NA; CDR3 length: 18; J gene: TRBJ2-1; clone size: NA; V gene: TRBV7-8; CDR3 protein: CASSLAYRPPLGHNEQFF; CDR3 DNA: TGTGCCAGCAGCTTAGCCTACCGGCCTCCCCTAGGCCACAATGAGCAGTTCTTC
D gene: TRBD1; CDR3 length: 14; J gene: TRBJ2-2; clone size: few; V gene: TRBV2; CDR3 protein: CASKKQGAGGELFF; CDR3 DNA: TGTGCCAGCAAAAAACAGGGGGCCGGCGGGGAGCTGTTTTTT
D gene: NA; CDR3 length: 13; J gene: TRBJ1-6; clone size: few; V gene: TRBV4-1; CDR3 protein: CASSQGEISPLHF; CDR3 DNA: TGCGCCAGCAGCCAAGGCGAGATATCACCCCTCCACTTT
D gene: TRBD1; CDR3 length: 15; J gene: TRBJ1-5; clone size: NA; V gene: TRBV20-1; CDR3 protein: CSALPGGRDNQPQHF; CDR3 DNA: TGCAGTGCCCTGCCAGGGGGGCGCGACAATCAGCCCCAGCATTTT
D gene: TRBD1; CDR3 length: 15; J gene: TRBJ2-2; clone size: few; V gene: TRBV5-1; CDR3 protein: CASSLGDRDAGELFF; CDR3 DNA: TGCGCCAGCAGCTTGGGGGACAGGGACGCCGGGGAGCTGTTTTTT
D gene: NA; CDR3 length: 14; J gene: TRBJ1-5; clone size: few; V gene: TRBV20-1; CDR3 protein: CSARGLNSNQPQHF; CDR3 DNA: TGCAGTGCTAGAGGACTTAATAGCAATCAGCCCCAGCATTTT
D gene: NA; CDR3 length: 12; J gene: TRBJ1-1; clone size: few; V gene: TRBV28; CDR3 protein: CASSPTGKGAFF; CDR3 DNA: TGTGCCAGCAGTCCAACAGGGAAGGGAGCTTTCTTT
D gene: NA; CDR3 length: 16; J gene: TRBJ1-4; clone size: NA; V gene: TRBV4-1; CDR3 protein: CASRTRTGTPNEKLFF; CDR3 DNA: TGCGCCAGCAGGACTAGGACCGGGACTCCAAATGAAAAACTGTTTTTT
D gene: NA; CDR3 length: 15; J gene: TRBJ2-5; clone size: few; V gene: TRBV7-2; CDR3 protein: CASSLNRGHQETQYF; CDR3 DNA: TGTGCCAGCAGCCTCAACCGGGGGCACCAAGAGACCCAGTACTTC
D gene: NA; CDR3 length: 16; J gene: TRBJ1-2; clone size: NA; V gene: TRBV7-8; CDR3 protein: CASSLGGGGRLADYTF; CDR3 DNA: TGTGCCAGCAGCCTAGGCGGGGGGGGCCGTCTAGCTGACTACACCTTC
D gene: NA; CDR3 length: 12; J gene: TRBJ2-3; clone size: NA; V gene: TRBV7-9; CDR3 protein: CASRRIGFTQYF; CDR3 DNA: TGTGCCAGCAGACGGATCGGATTTACGCAGTATTTT
D gene: TRBD2; CDR3 length: 15; J gene: TRBJ2-3; clone size: NA; V gene: TRBV7-2; CDR3 protein: CASSLAAGGPDTQYF; CDR3 DNA: TGTGCCAGCAGCTTAGCTGCGGGGGGGCCAGATACGCAGTATTTT
D gene: NA; CDR3 length: 14; J gene: TRBJ1-1; clone size: NA; V gene: TRBV7-8; CDR3 protein: CASSLWTENTEAFF; CDR3 DNA: TGTGCCAGCAGCCTGTGGACGGAGAACACTGAAGCTTTCTTT
D gene: TRBD2; CDR3 length: 16; J gene: TRBJ2-1; clone size: few; V gene: TRBV10-3; CDR3 protein: CAISESERGADNEQFF; CDR3 DNA: TGTGCCATCAGTGAGTCCGAGCGGGGGGCCGACAATGAGCAGTTCTTC
D gene: NA; CDR3 length: 15; J gene: TRBJ2-2; clone size: few; V gene: TRBV15; CDR3 protein: CATSRVRVNTGELFF; CDR3 DNA: TGTGCCACCAGCAGAGTTCGGGTGAACACCGGGGAGCTGTTTTTT
D gene: NA; CDR3 length: 19; J gene: TRBJ2-3; clone size: NA; V gene: TRBV6-5; CDR3 protein: CASSYSWRAGGTSTDTQYF; CDR3 DNA: TGTGCCAGCAGTTACTCGTGGAGGGCCGGGGGCACTAGCACAGATACGCAGTATTTT
D gene: TRBD1; CDR3 length: 13; J gene: TRBJ2-5; clone size: NA; V gene: TRBV10-3; CDR3 protein: CATHDRASETQYF; CDR3 DNA: TGTGCCACCCACGACAGGGCGTCGGAGACCCAGTACTTC
D gene: NA; CDR3 length: 12; J gene: TRBJ2-7; clone size: few; V gene: TRBV5-5; CDR3 protein: CASSGVSYEQYF; CDR3 DNA: TGTGCCAGCAGCGGGGTTTCCTACGAGCAGTACTTC
D gene: TRBD1; CDR3 length: 16; J gene: TRBJ1-5; clone size: few; V gene: TRBV24-1; CDR3 protein: CATSASQGTWHQPQHF; CDR3 DNA: TGTGCCACCAGTGCCTCACAGGGGACGTGGCATCAGCCCCAGCATTTT
D gene: NA; CDR3 length: 13; J gene: TRBJ2-3; clone size: NA; V gene: TRBV20-1; CDR3 protein: CSASEGGTDTQYF; CDR3 DNA: TGCAGTGCTAGTGAGGGCGGCACAGATACGCAGTATTTT
D gene: NA; CDR3 length: 13; J gene: TRBJ2-5; clone size: NA; V gene: TRBV10-3; CDR3 protein: CALSLARKETQYF; CDR3 DNA: TGTGCCTTATCACTGGCGAGAAAAGAGACCCAGTACTTC
D gene: NA; CDR3 length: 15; J gene: TRBJ2-5; clone size: few; V gene: TRBV29-1; CDR3 protein: CSVEGSQPEQETQYF; CDR3 DNA: TGCAGCGTTGAGGGGTCACAGCCCGAACAAGAGACCCAGTACTTC
D gene: NA; CDR3 length: 14; J gene: TRBJ1-5; clone size: NA; V gene: TRBV2; CDR3 protein: CASSEEQINQPQHF; CDR3 DNA: TGTGCCAGCAGTGAAGAGCAGATCAATCAGCCCCAGCATTTT
D gene: NA; CDR3 length: 15; J gene: TRBJ2-2; clone size: NA; V gene: TRBV12-3/TRBV12-4; CDR3 protein: CASSLGGAWTGELFF; CDR3 DNA: TGTGCCAGCAGTTTAGGGGGGGCCTGGACCGGGGAGCTGTTTTTT
D gene: NA; CDR3 length: 13; J gene: TRBJ2-2; clone size: few; V gene: TRBV10-3; CDR3 protein: CAISGGNTGELFF; CDR3 DNA: TGTGCCATCAGTGGGGGGAACACCGGGGAGCTGTTTTTT
D gene: NA; CDR3 length: 14; J gene: TRBJ2-1; clone size: many; V gene: TRBV5-6; CDR3 protein: CASSLVSGGNEQFF; CDR3 DNA: TGTGCCAGCAGCTTGGTGTCAGGAGGTAATGAGCAGTTCTTC
D gene: TRBD1; CDR3 length: 14; J gene: TRBJ1-1; clone size: NA; V gene: TRBV9; CDR3 protein: CASSTQQGHTEAFF; CDR3 DNA: TGTGCCAGCAGCACCCAACAGGGGCACACTGAAGCTTTCTTT
D gene: NA; CDR3 length: 15; J gene: TRBJ1-5; clone size: few; V gene: TRBV10-3; CDR3 protein: CAIGEKRNSNQPQHF; CDR3 DNA: TGTGCCATCGGGGAAAAACGGAATAGCAATCAGCCCCAGCATTTT
D gene: NA; CDR3 length: 11; J gene: TRBJ2-1; clone size: few; V gene: TRBV11-2; CDR3 protein: CASSSGTERFF; CDR3 DNA: TGTGCCAGCAGCTCCGGAACGGAGAGGTTCTTC
D gene: NA; CDR3 length: 13; J gene: TRBJ1-2; clone size: NA; V gene: TRBV25-1; CDR3 protein: CASSESGDYGYTF; CDR3 DNA: TGTGCCAGCAGTGAAAGCGGAGATTATGGCTACACCTTC
D gene: TRBD2; CDR3 length: 12; J gene: TRBJ2-7; clone size: NA; V gene: TRBV20-1; CDR3 protein: CSARDGGSEQYF; CDR3 DNA: TGCAGTGCTAGAGATGGCGGGAGCGAGCAGTACTTC
D gene: NA; CDR3 length: 16; J gene: TRBJ2-7; clone size: NA; V gene: TRBV6-2/TRBV6-3; CDR3 protein: CASAPLVGVSAYEQYF; CDR3 DNA: TGTGCCAGCGCGCCCCTTGTAGGGGTCTCGGCCTACGAGCAGTACTTC
D gene: TRBD1; CDR3 length: 14; J gene: TRBJ2-5; clone size: NA; V gene: TRBV4-1; CDR3 protein: CASSQVTGLETQYF; CDR3 DNA: TGCGCCAGCAGCCAGGTGACAGGGCTGGAGACCCAGTACTTC
D gene: NA; CDR3 length: 13; J gene: TRBJ2-2; clone size: few; V gene: TRBV19; CDR3 protein: CASQEGGTGELFF; CDR3 DNA: TGTGCCAGTCAGGAAGGGGGCACCGGGGAGCTGTTTTTT
D gene: NA; CDR3 length: 16; J gene: TRBJ2-5; clone size: NA; V gene: TRBV4-1; CDR3 protein: CASSGSAKNKGETQYF; CDR3 DNA: TGCGCCAGCAGTGGGTCAGCAAAAAACAAGGGGGAGACCCAGTACTTC
D gene: NA; CDR3 length: 15; J gene: TRBJ2-3; clone size: NA; V gene: TRBV7-2; CDR3 protein: CASSYLAENTDTQYF; CDR3 DNA: TGTGCCAGCAGCTACTTAGCGGAGAACACAGATACGCAGTATTTT
D gene: NA; CDR3 length: 14; J gene: TRBJ2-3; clone size: few; V gene: TRBV27; CDR3 protein: CASSFLMSTDTQYF; CDR3 DNA: TGTGCCAGCAGTTTCCTGATGTCCACAGATACGCAGTATTTT
D gene: TRBD2; CDR3 length: 14; J gene: TRBJ2-7; clone size: NA; V gene: TRBV20-1; CDR3 protein: CSAQTSGSPFEQYF; CDR3 DNA: TGCAGTGCTCAAACTAGCGGGTCCCCCTTCGAGCAGTACTTC
D gene: NA; CDR3 length: 13; J gene: TRBJ2-7; clone size: many; V gene: TRBV29-1; CDR3 protein: CSVVGGIHYEQYF; CDR3 DNA: TGCAGCGTTGTAGGGGGAATCCACTACGAGCAGTACTTC